This T cell receptor beta chain stems from a study of OX40 agonist ivuxolimab in advanced cancers. About the research overall: Dose-escalation patients had hepatocellular carcinoma, melanoma, renal cell or head and neck cancer. Mean age 60 years, range about 23 to 80; 82.7% male. Study-wide results and limits: At 0.1 to 3.0 mg/kg and by week 6, CD4+ and CD8+ T cells in the blood had expanded clonally.

Systemic immunosuppression or a history of autoimmune disease excluded patients. Comment on this clone: Its target is not known.

Produced via immunoSEQ multiplex PCR; TCRdb's table is partial and in-frame only. The table includes 75,000 to 90,000 clones, roughly 89% detected once. The sequence was obtained from an adult with an advanced solid tumor such as melanoma, head and neck, liver or kidney cancer. Sequenced material: CD4+ or CD8+ T cells sorted from blood, taken in a trial of the OX40 agonist ivuxolimab.

The CDR3 is CAWRPGLAGRKETQYF. The CDR3 region has the DNA TGTGCCTGGAGGCCAGGACTAGCGGGAAGGAAAGAGACCCAGTACTTC. This chain joins TRBV30 and TRBJ2-5; 12 bases align to TRBD2. V trimming: 3 bases; J trimming: 3 bases; junction bases outside the gene matches: 8. The CDR3 length is 16 residues. Germline V gene data show CDR1 as GTSNPN and CDR2 as SVGIG (reference sequence).